The present entry profiles one TCR beta chain with its context. V dropped 2 bases and J dropped 6 bases, with 11 bases sitting between them. This CDR3 is 13 amino acids long. The data stem from a study of T-cell memory formation after mild COVID-19. TCRdb re-derived calls from the 5' RACE reads in MiXCR, one entry per CDR3 protein. The sample lists over 400,000 distinct CDR3 sequences, about a quarter occurring once. Material for sequencing was PBMCs or a T cell subset sorted from them (not recorded which). This TCR was sampled from an adult woman who had mild COVID-19 (a few samples of this study predate the infection). Cell type and time point are not known. The rearrangement joins TRBV12-3 or TRBV12-4 to TRBJ2-7; D uncertain. The CDR3 DNA follows: TGTGCCAGCAGTTTACAGCAGGAAGGCGAGCAGTACTTC. Translated: CASSLQQEGEQYF.